These T cell receptor beta chains were read from a single sample in a study of shared clonotypes between healthy human individuals. Repertoires were generated with immunoSEQ multiplex PCR, while TCRdb's copy carries only in-frame clones and drops some. The data hold about 2.1 million clones, with approximately 92% observed a single time. Sequenced material: naive CD8+ T cells from PBMCs. These receptors were collected from a man younger than 35 in good health. Some clones in this sample may be carry-over from other donors' samples. Each CDR3 is given with its conserved first and last residue. Each record gives: V gene, D gene, clone size, CDR3 length, J gene, CDR3 protein, CDR3 DNA. D genes are given only for firm matches. A row's size may be missing; if present it is once, few, many or a size class.

>TRBV28|TRBD1|NA|14|TRBJ1-1
CASSLSGGYTEAFF
TGTGCCAGCAGTTTGTCAGGGGGCTACACTGAAGCTTTCTTT
>TRBV13|NA|NA|15|TRBJ2-5
CASSLGFEGQETQYF
TGTGCCAGCAGCCTAGGGTTCGAGGGGCAAGAGACCCAGTACTTC
>TRBV28|NA|NA|11|TRBJ2-7
CASSGFHEQYF
TGTGCCTCAAGCGGGTTCCACGAGCAGTACTTC
>TRBV7-3|NA|once|15|TRBJ1-2
CASSLSSAGGYGYTF
TGTGCCAGCAGCTTATCGTCCGCGGGCGGCTATGGCTACACCTTC
>TRBV7-9|TRBD1|NA|17|TRBJ2-1
CASSHGTGGVLSYEQFF
TGTGCCAGCAGCCACGGGACAGGGGGCGTATTGTCCTATGAGCAGTTCTTC
>TRBV4-2|TRBD2|NA|17|TRBJ2-3
CASSQDRAGASTDTQYF
TGTGCCAGCAGCCAAGATCGAGCGGGAGCTAGCACAGATACGCAGTATTTT
>TRBV7-9|NA|NA|12|TRBJ2-3
CASSFSSDTQYF
TGTGCCAGCAGCTTTAGCTCAGATACGCAGTATTTT
>TRBV4-1|TRBD2|NA|14|TRBJ2-7
CASSPGLAGPEQYF
TGCGCCAGCAGCCCAGGACTAGCAGGACCCGAGCAGTACTTC
>TRBV28|TRBD1|NA|16|TRBJ2-3
CASTHTGTGDTDTQYF
TGTGCCAGCACCCATACCGGGACAGGAGACACAGATACGCAGTATTTT
>TRBV7-3|NA|NA|16|TRBJ1-5
CASLGRDRQSNQPQHF
TGTGCCAGCCTAGGAAGAGACAGGCAAAGCAATCAGCCCCAGCATTTT
>TRBV4-2|NA|NA|18|TRBJ2-2
CASSQDPLQPANTGELFF
TGTGCCAGCAGCCAAGATCCCCTCCAGCCGGCGAACACCGGGGAGCTGTTTTTT
>TRBV5-6|NA|NA|13|TRBJ1-1
CASSLVGTTEAFF
TGTGCCAGCAGCCTGGTGGGGACCACTGAAGCTTTCTTT
>TRBV5-1|NA|NA|15|TRBJ2-1
CASSDITRGTPEQFF
TGCGCCAGCAGCGATATAACCCGCGGGACCCCCGAGCAGTTCTTC
>TRBV7-3|TRBD2|NA|17|TRBJ2-3
CASSLDPGLGPGDTQYF
TGTGCCAGCAGCCTGGACCCTGGACTAGGTCCAGGAGATACGCAGTATTTT
>TRBV15|NA|NA|16|TRBJ1-4
CATSRDAGRANEKLFF
TGTGCCACCAGCAGAGATGCGGGACGGGCTAATGAAAAACTGTTTTTT
>TRBV6-1|NA|NA|15|TRBJ1-2
CASSGVGDANYGYTF
TGTGCCAGCAGTGGAGTAGGGGACGCTAACTATGGCTACACCTTC
>TRBV5-6|NA|NA|15|TRBJ1-2
CASSLEGIGDYGYTF
TGTGCCAGCAGCTTGGAGGGGATCGGTGACTATGGCTACACCTTC
>TRBV19|NA|NA|15|TRBJ1-5
CASGRASYSNQPQHF
TGTGCCAGTGGCCGGGCCTCTTATAGCAATCAGCCCCAGCATTTT